This T cell receptor (beta chain) was sequenced for a study of blood T cell repertoires in COVID-19. The table came from immunoSEQ multiplex PCR; TCRdb's copy has only in-frame clones and leaves some out. The data contain 200,000 to 250,000 clones, approximately 87% of them singletons. Trimming took 3 bases from V and 3 from J; bases not matched to a gene: 2. The CDR3 loop spans 15 amino acids. Germline V lookup: CDR1 LNHDA, CDR2 SQIVND (reference sequence). The chain couples TRBV19 to TRBJ2-1, with 10 nucleotides matching TRBD2. This receptor was obtained from a woman in her forties or fifties in a cohort exposed to, infected with or recovered from COVID-19 (not recorded which). The sequenced material came from PBMCs or T cells enriched from blood (not recorded which). The CDR3 here is CASSILAGDYNEQFF. The DNA of the CDR3 is TGTGCCAGTAGTATTCTAGCGGGGGACTACAATGAGCAGTTCTTC.